This T cell receptor (beta chain) originates from a study of T cell responses to AZD1222 COVID-19 vaccine. The study's findings and limits: Close to half of all spike-specific TCRs reportedly target regions of the variants that are unmutated. Donors were mostly white British, more females; clonal diversity possibly underestimated.

Points on this clone: Its antigen is as yet unknown.

The V and J ends lost 4 bases and 2 bases, in that order; junction bases with no gene match: 7. This CDR3 is built from 15 residues. Germline assignment: CDR1 KGHSH and CDR2 LQKENI. The data were produced by immunoSEQ multiplex PCR, yet TCRdb's version contains in-frame clones alone and is incomplete. Of tens of thousands of clones in the sample, 90% to 95% were seen once. This sequence originates from an adult in good health. Sequencing used peripheral blood, obtained on day 0 of AZD1222 vaccination. The genes are TRBV18 and TRBJ1-1; 7 nucleotides agree with TRBD1. This CDR3 reads CASSRSGTANTEAFF. For the CDR3, the DNA is TGTGCCAGCTCACGCTCCGGGACAGCTAACACTGAAGCTTTCTTT.